This T cell receptor (beta chain) was retrieved from a study of T cell responses to AZD1222 COVID-19 vaccine. Here immunoSEQ multiplex PCR was the method, and the copy in TCRdb shows in-frame clones only, minus some. This table holds some 170,000 clones, around 89% found once. Trimming removed 1 base from V and 0 bases from J; junction bases left unmatched: 10. Germline CDR1 and CDR2: SGDLS and YYNGEE. The CDR3 runs 17 residues. The material sequenced was peripheral blood, taken 28 days after the second dose of the MenACWY control vaccine. The chain recombines TRBV9 with TRBJ2-7, with 7 bases matching TRBD2. This sequence originates from an adult who received the MenACWY meningococcal vaccine as a control. DNA for the CDR3: TGTGCCAGCAGCGTATCCTTACTAGCGTCGAGCTCCTACGAGCAGTACTTC. Translation gives CASSVSLLASSSYEQYF.